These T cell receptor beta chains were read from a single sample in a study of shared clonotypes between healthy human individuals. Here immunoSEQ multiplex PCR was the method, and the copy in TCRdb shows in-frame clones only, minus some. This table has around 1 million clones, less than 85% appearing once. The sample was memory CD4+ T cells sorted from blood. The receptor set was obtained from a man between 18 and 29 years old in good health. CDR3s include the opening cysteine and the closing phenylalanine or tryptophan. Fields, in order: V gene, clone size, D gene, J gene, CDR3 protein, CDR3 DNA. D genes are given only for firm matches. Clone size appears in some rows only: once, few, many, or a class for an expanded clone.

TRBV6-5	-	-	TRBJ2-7	CASSNLYEQYF	TGTGCCAGCAGCAACCTCTACGAGCAGTACTTC
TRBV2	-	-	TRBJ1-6	CASRLSYTSPLHF	TGTGCCAGCCGATTGTCCTATACTTCACCCCTCCACTTT
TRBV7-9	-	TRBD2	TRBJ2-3	CASSWLAGGPDTQYF	TGTGCCAGCAGCTGGTTAGCGGGAGGGCCCGATACGCAGTATTTT
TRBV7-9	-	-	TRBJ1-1	CASSLAGSNTEAFF	TGTGCCAGCAGCTTGGCGGGGTCGAACACTGAAGCTTTCTTT
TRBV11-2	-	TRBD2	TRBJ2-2	CASSPRGSGVSGELFF	TGTGCCAGCAGCCCCCGTGGTAGCGGGGTGTCCGGGGAGCTGTTTTTT
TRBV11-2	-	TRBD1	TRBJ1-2	CATGDRGFGYTF	TGTGCCACCGGGGACAGGGGGTTCGGCTACACCTTC
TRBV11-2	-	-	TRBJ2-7	CATGRGEAYEQYF	TGTGCCACCGGTCGGGGAGAAGCCTACGAGCAGTACTTC
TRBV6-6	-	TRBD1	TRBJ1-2	CASRQGADNGYTF	TGTGCCAGCAGACAGGGGGCAGATAATGGCTACACCTTC
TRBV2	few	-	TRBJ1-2	CASSEWVGRNGYTF	TGTGCCAGCAGTGAATGGGTAGGGAGGAATGGCTACACCTTC
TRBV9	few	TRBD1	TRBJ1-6	CASSASLQGVALHF	TGTGCCAGCAGCGCCTCCCTACAGGGGGTGGCCCTCCACTTT
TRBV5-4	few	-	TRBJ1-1	CASSLGEMNTEAFF	TGTGCCAGCAGCTTGGGCGAGATGAACACTGAAGCTTTCTTT
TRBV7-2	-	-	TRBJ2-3	CASSPGTFTDTQYF	TGTGCCAGCAGCCCTGGGACCTTCACAGATACGCAGTATTTT
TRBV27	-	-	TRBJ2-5	CASSNPWNGEETQYF	TGTGCCAGCAGTAACCCCTGGAATGGGGAAGAGACCCAGTACTTC
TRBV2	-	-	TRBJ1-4	CASSGFRNNEKLFF	TGTGCCAGCAGTGGCTTCAGGAATAATGAAAAACTGTTTTTT
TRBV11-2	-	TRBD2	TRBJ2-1	CASSLSSGGPRQFF	TGTGCCAGCAGCTTAAGCAGCGGGGGCCCGCGACAGTTCTTC
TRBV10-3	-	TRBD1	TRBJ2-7	CAISELGQGGHEQYF	TGTGCCATCAGTGAGTTAGGACAGGGGGGCCACGAGCAGTACTTC
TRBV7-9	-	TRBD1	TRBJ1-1	CASTTDDRVTEAFF	TGTGCCAGCACCACTGATGACAGGGTTACTGAAGCTTTCTTT
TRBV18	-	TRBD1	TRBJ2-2	CASSPVQGTYGELFF	TGTGCCAGCTCACCCGTACAGGGGACGTACGGGGAGCTGTTTTTT
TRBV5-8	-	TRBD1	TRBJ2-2	CASSIGTGSNTGELFF	TGTGCCAGCAGCATAGGGACAGGGTCGAACACCGGGGAGCTGTTTTTT
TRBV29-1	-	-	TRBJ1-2	CSVWEPEQGGSGYTF	TGCAGCGTTTGGGAACCTGAACAGGGCGGGTCGGGCTACACCTTC
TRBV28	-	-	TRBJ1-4	CASSLLGSQGWFF	TGTGCCAGCAGCCTTTTGGGGAGTCAGGGATGGTTTTTT
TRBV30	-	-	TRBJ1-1	CAWSYTGRNTEAFF	TGTGCCTGGAGTTATACAGGGAGAAACACTGAAGCTTTCTTT
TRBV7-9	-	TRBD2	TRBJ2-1	CASSLVVLLAGGLNEQFF	TGTGCCAGCAGCTTAGTAGTTTTGTTAGCGGGGGGACTCAATGAGCAGTTCTTC
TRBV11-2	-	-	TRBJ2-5	CASSSRGGGQETQYF	TGTGCCAGCAGCTCTAGAGGAGGGGGCCAAGAGACCCAGTACTTC
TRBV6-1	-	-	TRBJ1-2	CASSEGGQTYRGYTF	TGTGCCAGCAGTGAAGGAGGGCAGACGTATAGAGGCTACACCTTC
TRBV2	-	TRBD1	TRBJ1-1	CASPVPSGGHTEAFF	TGTGCCAGCCCCGTTCCTTCAGGGGGGCACACTGAAGCTTTCTTT
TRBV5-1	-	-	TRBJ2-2	CASSTRTDTGELFF	TGCGCCAGCAGCACCCGGACAGACACCGGGGAGCTGTTTTTT
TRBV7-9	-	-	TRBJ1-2	CASSLPQTRGYTF	TGTGCCAGCAGCTTACCCCAGACCCGTGGCTACACCTTC
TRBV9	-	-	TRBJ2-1	CASSPSGVGEQFF	TGTGCCAGCAGCCCATCAGGAGTTGGTGAGCAGTTCTTC
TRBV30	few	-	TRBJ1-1	CAWSSENTEAFF	TGTGCCTGGAGCTCCGAGAACACTGAAGCTTTCTTT
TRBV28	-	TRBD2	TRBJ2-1	CASMTGLAYNEQFF	TGTGCCAGCATGACAGGACTAGCTTACAATGAGCAGTTCTTC
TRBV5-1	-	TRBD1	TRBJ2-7	CASSKLPGQGASEQYF	TGCGCCAGCAGCAAGCTACCGGGACAGGGGGCAAGCGAGCAGTACTTC
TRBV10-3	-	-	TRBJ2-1	CAISVTDYNEQFF	TGTGCCATCAGTGTGACAGATTACAATGAGCAGTTCTTC
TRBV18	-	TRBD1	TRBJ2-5	CASSSRQGGETQYF	TGTGCCAGCTCATCCCGACAGGGGGGTGAGACCCAGTACTTC
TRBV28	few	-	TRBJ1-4	CASRQTRASGNEKLFF	TGTGCCAGCAGACAAACGAGGGCCTCAGGAAATGAAAAACTGTTTTTT
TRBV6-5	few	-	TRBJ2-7	CASSAGGDYYEQYF	TGTGCCAGCAGTGCCGGGGGAGACTACTACGAGCAGTACTTC
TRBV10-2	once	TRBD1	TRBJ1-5	CASRTGEYSNQPQHF	TGCGCCAGCAGGACAGGGGAGTATAGCAATCAGCCCCAGCATTTT
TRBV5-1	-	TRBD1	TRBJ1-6	CASSSQGQGVNSPLHF	TGCGCCAGCAGCTCCCAGGGACAGGGGGTTAATTCACCCCTCCACTTT
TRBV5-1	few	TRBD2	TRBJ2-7	CASSLSSGPYEQYF	TGCGCCAGCAGCTTGAGTAGCGGGCCCTACGAGCAGTACTTC
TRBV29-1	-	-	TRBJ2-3	CSAGPSTDTQYF	TGCAGCGCGGGACCTAGCACAGATACGCAGTATTTT
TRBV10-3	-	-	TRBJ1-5	CAISSGGQSNQPQHF	TGTGCCATCAGTTCCGGGGGACAAAGTAATCAGCCCCAGCATTTT
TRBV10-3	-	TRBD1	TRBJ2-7	CAISEFPGTGGYEQYF	TGTGCCATCAGTGAGTTTCCTGGGACAGGGGGCTACGAGCAGTACTTC
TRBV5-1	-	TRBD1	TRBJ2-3	CASSMEGTGRTDTQYF	TGCGCCAGCAGTATGGAGGGGACAGGGCGAACAGATACGCAGTATTTT
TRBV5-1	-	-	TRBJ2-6	CASSENSGANVLTF	TGCGCCAGCAGCGAAAACTCTGGGGCCAACGTCCTGACTTTC
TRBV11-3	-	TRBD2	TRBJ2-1	CASSWTSGNYNEQFF	TGTGCCAGCAGCTGGACTAGCGGGAACTACAATGAGCAGTTCTTC
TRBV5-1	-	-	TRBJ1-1	CASGITGSNTEAFF	TGCGCCAGCGGCATTACAGGGTCGAACACTGAAGCTTTCTTT
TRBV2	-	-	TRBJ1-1	CASTTDTNTEAFF	TGTGCCAGCACCACGGACACGAACACTGAAGCTTTCTTT
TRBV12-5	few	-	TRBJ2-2	CASRRSTGELFF	TGTGCTAGTCGCCGTAGCACCGGGGAGCTGTTTTTT
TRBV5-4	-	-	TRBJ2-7	CASSLPSSYEQYF	TGTGCCAGCAGCTTGCCTAGCTCCTACGAGCAGTACTTC
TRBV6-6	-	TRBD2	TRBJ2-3	CASGTSGRGGDTQYF	TGTGCCAGCGGGACTAGCGGGAGAGGAGGGGATACGCAGTATTTT
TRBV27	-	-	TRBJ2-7	CASSPWTGTREQYF	TGTGCCAGCAGTCCTTGGACTGGGACACGCGAGCAGTACTTC